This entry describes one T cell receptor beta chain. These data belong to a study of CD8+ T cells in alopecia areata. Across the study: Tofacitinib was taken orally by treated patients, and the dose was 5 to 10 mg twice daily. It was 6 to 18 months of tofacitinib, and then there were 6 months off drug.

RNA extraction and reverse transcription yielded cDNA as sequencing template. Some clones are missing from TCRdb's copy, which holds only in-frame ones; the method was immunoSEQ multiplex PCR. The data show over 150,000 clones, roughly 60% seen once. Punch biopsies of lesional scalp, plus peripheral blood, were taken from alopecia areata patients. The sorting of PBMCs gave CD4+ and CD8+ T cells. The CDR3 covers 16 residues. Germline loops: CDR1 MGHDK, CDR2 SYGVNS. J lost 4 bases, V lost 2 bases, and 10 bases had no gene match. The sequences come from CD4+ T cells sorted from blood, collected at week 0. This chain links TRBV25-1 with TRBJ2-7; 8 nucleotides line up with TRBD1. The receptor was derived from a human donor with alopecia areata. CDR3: CASSETSGTGRYEQYF. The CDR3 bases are TGTGCCAGCAGTGAAACGAGTGGGACAGGAAGGTACGAGCAGTACTTC.